This T cell receptor beta chain comes out of a study of cytomegalovirus exposure and HLA in healthy donors (dated by TCRdb to about 2017). About the study as a whole: According to an earlier analysis of a few hundred of the donors, 150 million to 200 million T cells yielded over 90 million unique TCR beta sequences and 276 Gb of sequence data. An early release that covered fewer than 750 HLA-typed donors contained 300 to 350 gigabases of sequencing data and tens of millions of unique TCR sequences. Of the roughly 390 genotyped donors, about 84% fell in the genetic ancestry cluster associated with self-reported Caucasian donors. The study aimed to test whether cataloging public T cell receptors could reveal signatures of past pathogen exposure. Using immunosequencing, the study profiled T cell repertoires from 550 to 750 subjects and related those repertoires to cytomegalovirus serostatus. Along with the approximately 670-subject first cohort, a separate validation cohort of 120 different subjects was used. To predict cytomegalovirus infection status, the study brought together high-throughput TCR immunosequencing, statistical association of individual TCRs with disease status, and machine learning. To study patterns of TCR occurrence, a later analysis re-analyzed previously published TCR beta repertoires from more than 550 donors and added high-resolution HLA genotyping. Rather than drawing on any new phenotypic data, the later analysis identified candidate immune exposures from TCR beta sequences and the way those sequences occurred across donors. In an earlier analysis of roughly 540 of the donors, high-throughput TCR beta sequencing was used to judge whether each TCR beta V gene segment behaved as functional or pseudogenic. Donor age, sex, ethnicity and CMV serostatus were collected together with the repertoire data. A later genetic analysis used genome-wide SNP genotypes for about 65% of the 666 donors, treating that subset as a discovery cohort. All discovery cohort repertoires had been generated on a single sequencing platform. Both class I and class II loci were covered by HLA typing, at four-digit resolution. The number of donors typed differed by locus, with about 620-630 for A, B, C, DRB1 and DQB1, 522 for DQA1, 600 to 610 for DPA1, and 400 to 490 for DPB1. Roughly five DR-DQ haplotypes were handled as single units for association and clustering because linkage in the cohort was strong. On average, 235,054 unique TCR beta nucleotide sequences were sequenced per donor among 398 genotyped donors of the cohort, with roughly 20% of those sequences being non-productive. Here is what the overall study found, with its caveats: When HLA alleles, especially DR and DQ, strongly co-occurred, TCR associations were difficult to assign to individual alleles. The authors suggested that the approach could potentially be extended to other disease states and immunological phenotypes. The cohort was sequenced for TCR beta chains only, and without alpha or paired-chain data the features that could be detected were limited. Cytomegalovirus status was reported to be diagnosed by the classifier with high specificity and sensitivity in both the original and validation cohorts. Correlated functional status among segregating V segments might reflect linkage disequilibrium, but an unknown experimental factor could not be ruled out. According to a later analysis, parvovirus B19, influenza, CMV and Epstein-Barr virus appeared linked to several top co-occurrence clusters. Presence/absence analyses assumed roughly uniform sequencing depth across donors, an assumption that may not hold. Because HLA typing was missing for some donors at each locus, association tests included only the typed subset. A later genetic analysis associated a missense DCLRE1C variant with V-gene and J-gene trimming of TCR beta chains, and an independent cohort replicated the association. Broadly in line with IMGT annotations, most TCR beta V segments showed up in productive rearrangements about 87% or about 30% of the time in an earlier analysis of several hundred of the donors. Most TCR sequences were observed very rarely across donors, whereas some public TCRs were present in many individuals. In a later analysis, most CMV-associated TCR beta chains were found to appear HLA-restricted, with HLA associations seemingly driven largely by CMV exposure. At a false discovery rate of 0.05, a later analysis linked about 16,000 TCR beta sequences to specific HLA alleles. The study gave a list of 150 to 200 TCR beta chains associated with cytomegalovirus. In a later analysis, the rate of TCR association differed among HLA loci, with DRB1 alleles having the most associated TCRs and HLA-C alleles having the fewest. Because counts were too low, seventeen rarely observed V segments, including chromosome 9 orphons, were left out of the earlier analysis of a few hundred of the donors. A later genetic analysis reported fewer N-insertions in productive TCRs among donors in an Asian-associated ancestry cluster than the roughly 670-donor mean. For the cohort, immune exposure information was limited to CMV serostatus. Compared with equally common non-associated chains, HLA-associated TCR beta chains in a later analysis were more clonally expanded and had lower generation probabilities. A cluster of highly shared sequence variants was judged likely to be a technical artifact of the sequencing pipeline. Because the 87-base-pair reads could not distinguish some IMGT-functional V segments, including TRBV6-2 and TRBV6-3, those segments were excluded. In vitro tests confirmed that a few of the cytomegalovirus-associated TCR beta chains recognize cytomegalovirus antigens. A further reported finding was that TCR beta sequences accurately predicted the HLA-A and HLA-B alleles for most subjects in the first cohort.

The library relied on the immunoSEQ multiplex PCR assay. For the multiplex PCR, a mixture combining 60 forward primers for TCR Vbeta segments and 13 reverse primers for TCR Jbeta segments was used. The CDR3 region of rearranged TCR beta genes was amplified from genomic DNA by a multiplex PCR assay. The Illumina HiSeq System was used to sequence the amplified TCR beta libraries as 87-base-pair reads. On the study's bioinformatics: A later analysis counted around 72 million unique TCR beta chains across the 650 to 800 repertoires, and approximately 11 million of these chains were shared by at least two donors. Raw reads were error-corrected and collapsed into unique sequences by a nearest-neighbor algorithm in which closely related sequences were merged to remove PCR and sequencing errors. CDR3 sequences were aligned to IMGT reference sequences to assign V, D and J gene segments. For a sequence to be retained, a match of at least six nucleotides was required to both a V gene segment and a J gene segment. Rearrangements were classified as productive when the CDR3 lacked stop codons and remained in frame with V and J, and all other rearrangements were classified as non-productive. CDR3 was defined by IMGT convention, running from the second conserved V-encoded cysteine to the conserved J-encoded phenylalanine. In an earlier analysis of 500 to 650 of the donors, sequences lacking an unambiguous match to a single V gene segment were excluded. In an earlier analysis of a few hundred of the donors, V segments were called functional above 56.7% productive rearrangements and were called segregating when the between-donor standard deviation exceeded 5%. A statistical classification framework was built for diagnosing cytomegalovirus status from the catalog of TCR beta chain sequences. A later analysis assigned V and J genes by comparing TCR nucleotide sequences with IMGT/GENE-DB human TR gene sequences. Using the TCRdist pipeline, a later analysis assigned CDR3 sequences along with most-parsimonious VDJ recombination scenarios. In a later analysis, every TCR beta chain was defined by the combination of its CDR3 amino acid sequence and its V-gene family, and reads without a unique V-gene family were dropped. As a way to deal with suspected cross-contamination and a sequencing artifact, a later analysis dropped 450 to 700 nucleotide sequences that were highly shared and had low generation probability. A later analysis calculated a clonal expansion index for each public chain from normalized within-repertoire ranks of inferred template counts. A later analysis computed generation probabilities with a VDJ recombination model fitted to out-of-frame rearrangements, and checked the results against IGoR. A later analysis scored TCR-TCR, TCR-HLA and TCR-CMV co-occurrence with hypergeometric tests, applying a repertoire-size bias correction to TCR pairs. In a later analysis, false discovery rates were estimated by permuting HLA or CMV assignments 20 times. In a later analysis, co-occurring TCRs were grouped using DBSCAN, with TCRdist sequence similarity added in when clustering inside HLA-allele-positive subsets. For co-occurrence clustering, repertoires with fewer than 30,000 or more than 120,000 public chains were excluded, along with several repertoires with anomalous nucleotide sharing. TCRdb holds this immuneACCESS table with in-frame rearrangements only. Some clones are missing; in checked studies, unresolved V genes explain under half, and the rest has no known cause. That table is the source of V, J and clone size, and D and trimming were worked out from the DNA. This sample comprises about 130,000 clones, about four fifths of them detected only once. The ten largest clones take up over 9% of the sample.

The cohort comprised more than 550 healthy bone marrow donors. At the time of sampling, all cohort members were nominally healthy, though unrecorded immune exposures were likely present. The donor tested CMV seropositive, placing the donor among the 289 seropositive members of the cohort. Every donor gave a peripheral blood sample, and the peripheral blood mononuclear cells from that sample were used for TCR beta sequencing. The Qiagen DNeasy Blood Extraction Kit was used to extract genomic DNA from the blood cell samples. Points on this clone: Its antigen remains unidentified. No clone much larger than this one lies a single base away; base qualities are absent.

The CDR3 covers 14 residues, taking in both the cysteine and the phenylalanine. Of all the DNA, just the CDR3 is kept, 42 bases in frame from base 1. Based on the germline V gene (reference sequence), the CDR1 and CDR2 sequences are GTSNPN and SVGIG. From V the trimming removes 4 bases and from J it removes 6 bases, while the gene matches leave 6 bases of the junction unaccounted for. The chain uses TRBV30 and TRBJ2-7; TRBD2 matches 13 bases in the middle. This receptor was obtained from a male donor in good health and CMV-seropositive. Sequenced material: PBMCs. The CDR3 has the sequence CAWIGLAGVGEQYF. The nucleotide sequence reads as follows: TGTGCCTGGATCGGACTAGCGGGAGTCGGCGAGCAGTACTTC. Joined to the reference TRBV30 and TRBJ2-7 proteins, this CDR3 gives the full variable domain: SQTIHQWPATLVQPVGSPLSLECTVEGTSNPNLYWYRQAAGRGLQLLFYSVGIGQISSEVPQNLSASRPQDRQFILSSKKLLLSDSGFYLCAWIGLAGVGEQYFGPGTRLTVT.